This T cell receptor beta chain was identified in a study of CD8+ T cells in alopecia areata listed by TCRdb under 2018. As for the study more broadly: Skin from C3H/HeJ donors with spontaneous alopecia (about 6-12 months old) was grafted onto female C3H/HeJ recipients aged about 7-11 weeks. The study used high-throughput TCRbeta sequencing to examine T cell clonal expansion in alopecia areata, in both the C3H/HeJ mouse model and human patients. On the human side, TCRbeta sequencing was run on scalp tissue and on sorted CD4+ and CD8+ peripheral blood T cells from healthy controls and from alopecia areata patients with either patchy or totalis/universalis disease. Scalp clonality was compared among normal scalp (n=4), patchy alopecia areata scalp (n=8), and alopecia totalis/universalis scalp (n=8). RNA was obtained with the PAXgene miRNA kit for fixed scalp, the miRNeasy kit for PBMCs, and the RNeasy kit for mouse skin. Amplification of TCRbeta CDR3 regions was done by immunoSEQ multiplex PCR using 35 Vbeta forward primers and 13 Jbeta reverse primers. Overall results and qualifications from the work: Unlike mouse skin, where gammadelta T cells dominate, normal human skin contains resident alphabeta T cells that get sequenced too, which complicates analysis of the scalp TCR repertoire. Compared with normal scalp, lesional scalp had higher clonality and more expanded CD8+ clones, particularly in alopecia totalis/universalis, a pattern that suggests antigenic drive. Compared with mice, TCR sequences shared between patients were less clear, possibly partly because of HLA diversity across the patient population.

Preparation of the library involved the immunoSEQ multiplex PCR assay. For TCR sequencing, RNA was extracted from every sample and reverse transcribed into cDNA to serve as template. First-strand cDNA was synthesized with SuperScript III using a 2:1 mix of oligo-dT and random hexamers. A synthetic immune receptor repertoire was used to assess amplification bias, and residual bias was removed computationally. Sequencing of the libraries was done on Illumina HiSeq with 60 bp reads that cover the CDR3, reading from J toward V. The authors' pipeline ran thus. Raw reads were preprocessed to remove errors, and CDR3 was defined by IMGT conventions from the conserved cysteine to phenylalanine. Clonality was computed as 1 minus the Shannon entropy, with the entropy normalized by log2 of the number of productive unique TCRs. Scalp TCRbeta sequences were cross-referenced with sorted blood CD4 and CD8 repertoires so that the CD4 or CD8 identity of scalp clones could be inferred. Sourced from immuneACCESS, this table was stored by TCRdb with only in-frame sequences that have V and J called. A share of the clones is absent; for the studies checked, an unresolved V gene accounts for under half, and the remainder has no known explanation. The V and J calls and clone size were taken over from that table, and D and trimming were inferred from the DNA. This sample was tabulated with 200,000 to 300,000 clones, among which there are no singletons. The biggest ten clones account for more than 1% of the sample.

Pooled mouse cutaneous lymph node cells were stained for CD4, CD8alpha, NKG2D, NKG2ACE and other markers and were then sorted on a BD Influx. In regard to this clone: Its antigen is unknown. In this record, gene identifiers and germline sequences come from the mouse. From the germline J gene comes the end of the CDR3, since the read stops 4 residues before it. This CDR3 is also generated by other DNA sequences in the sample.

Taken from cysteine to phenylalanine, the CDR3 has 15 residues. Shown are 33 bases from within the CDR3, in frame from base 1. Ends trimmed: V by 2 bases, J by 0 bases; bases unmatched to a gene: 1. Taken from the germline V gene (reference sequence), the CDR1 and CDR2 loops are LGHNA and YNLKQL. The sequence came from a C3H/HeJ mouse with alopecia areata. In terms of MHC, this strain is H2-k. The V and J segments used are TRBV5 and TRBJ2-1, with 7 bases in between that match TRBD2. The sequencing sample was made of CD4+ T cells sorted from a lymph node. The DNA read from the CDR3 is TGTGCCAGCAGCCAAACTGGGGATAACTATGCT. The translation is CASSQTGDNYA. Given in full, the CDR3 is CASSQTGDNYAEQFF.